Sequencing of this T cell receptor (beta chain) was carried out in a study of control samples from healthy donors and cancer patients. Libraries were prepared by immunoSEQ multiplex PCR; TCRdb keeps only in-frame clonotypes and omits some of them. The data hold about 120,000 clones, with 88% observed a single time. As concerns this clone: Mismatch with germline at one junction end may stem from a read error.

This CDR3 spans 15 amino acids. CDR1 is SGHTA and CDR2 is FQGNSA in the germline V gene. The chain uses TRBV7-2 and TRBJ2-3; a possible D gene is TRBD2 (5 bases). The TCR was taken from a man aged 35 to 55 in good health. Sequencing was carried out using blood. The CDR3 DNA follows: TGTGCCAACAGCTTAAAGGAGGCTGGCACAGATACGCAGTATTTT. This gives the protein CANSLKEAGTDTQYF. Based on the CDR3 plus reference TRBV7-2 and TRBJ2-3, the full variable domain is GAGVSQSPSNKVTEKGKDVELRCDPISGHTALYWYRQSLGQGLEFLIYFQGNSAPDKSGLPSDRFSAERTGGSVSTLTIQRTQQEDSAVYLCANSLKEAGTDTQYFGPGTRLTVL.